The rows below give T cell receptor beta chains drawn from one sample of a study of control samples from healthy donors and cancer patients. The method was immunoSEQ multiplex PCR; TCRdb's version includes in-frame clones alone and lacks a portion of them. Seen here are roughly 100,000 clones, roughly 94% observed once, and the top ten hold roughly 2.5%. Input material: blood. These receptors all stem from a woman aged 18-29 years in good health. CDR3s include the opening cysteine and the closing phenylalanine or tryptophan. D genes are given only for firm matches. Size values are once, few and many counts, or a class for expanded clones, and some rows have none.

size	D	V	J	DNA	CDR3
-	-	TRBV4-3	TRBJ2-1	TGCGCCAGCAGCCAAGGGACTGGGTCCTACAATGAGCAGTTCTTC	CASSQGTGSYNEQFF
-	-	TRBV4-1	TRBJ2-1	TGCGCCAGCAGCCAAGAACGGAGGGAGCAGTTCTTC	CASSQERREQFF
-	TRBD1	TRBV9	TRBJ1-1	TGTGCCAGCAGCGTAGCTCCCAGGGACAGGGTCGACACTGAAGCTTTCTTT	CASSVAPRDRVDTEAFF
-	-	TRBV6-4	TRBJ2-3	TGTGCCAGCAGTGACCGAGCAGGGTCAGATACGCAGTATTTT	CASSDRAGSDTQYF
-	-	TRBV5-1	TRBJ1-1	TGCGCCAGCAGCTTGACAGGAGCCCACACTGAAGCTTTCTTT	CASSLTGAHTEAFF
-	-	TRBV27	TRBJ2-7	TGTGCCAGCAGTTTCATTCGCGACTACGAGCAGTACTTC	CASSFIRDYEQYF
-	-	TRBV15	TRBJ2-3	TGTGCCACCAGCACCCGGACATCTAGCACAGATACGCAGTATTTT	CATSTRTSSTDTQYF
-	TRBD1	TRBV24-1	TRBJ2-2	TGTGCCACCAGTGATTTCCGCATGGGACAGGGACCCACCGGGGAGCTGTTTTTT	CATSDFRMGQGPTGELFF
-	TRBD1	TRBV25-1	TRBJ1-2	TGTGCCAGCTCAGAGGGACAGGTCCGATATGGCTACACCTTC	CASSEGQVRYGYTF
once	-	TRBV28	TRBJ2-7	TGTGCCAGCAATAGCAAGTCCTACGAGCAGTACTTC	CASNSKSYEQYF
-	TRBD2	TRBV28	TRBJ2-1	TGTGCCAGCAGGAGCAGCGGGGGAAATTACAATGAGCAGTTCTTC	CASRSSGGNYNEQFF
once	TRBD2	TRBV30	TRBJ2-3	TGTGCCTGGATAACGGGTAGCGGGAAGACAGATACGCAGTATTTT	CAWITGSGKTDTQYF
-	-	TRBV28	TRBJ1-6	TGTGCCAGCAGTTTACAGGAAAATTCACCCCTCCACTTT	CASSLQENSPLHF
-	-	TRBV7-6	TRBJ1-3	TGTGCCAGCAGTTCTCCGGATATCTCTGGAAACACCATATATTTT	CASSSPDISGNTIYF
-	TRBD2	TRBV24-1	TRBJ2-1	TGTGCCACCAGTGACCCGGGAGGGCTATATGAGCAGTTCTTC	CATSDPGGLYEQFF
-	-	TRBV7-3	TRBJ2-3	TGTGCCAGCAGCTTAGGTTACGGCAGCACAGATACGCAGTATTTT	CASSLGYGSTDTQYF
-	TRBD1	TRBV28	TRBJ1-1	TGTGCCAGCAAGGACAGGGTGACTGAAGCTTTCTTT	CASKDRVTEAFF
-	-	TRBV7-2	TRBJ2-7	TGTGCCAGCAGCGTCTCCACAGTCTACGAGCAGTACTTC	CASSVSTVYEQYF
-	-	TRBV19	TRBJ2-3	TGTGCCAGTAGGGGTTGGGTGGGGGGCCCCAGCACAGATACGCAGTATTTT	CASRGWVGGPSTDTQYF
-	TRBD1	TRBV6-5	TRBJ2-1	TGTGCCAGCAGTAACGACAGGGTTGGCTACAATGAGCAGTTCTTC	CASSNDRVGYNEQFF
-	-	TRBV9	TRBJ2-7	TGTGCCAGCAGCGTAGGCTTAACGGGGGTCTACGAGCAGTACTTC	CASSVGLTGVYEQYF
-	-	TRBV12-5	TRBJ1-1	TGTGCTAGTGGTTCGAACGGACAGATAAACACTGAAGCTTTCTTT	CASGSNGQINTEAFF
-	TRBD1	TRBV6-6	TRBJ2-2	TGTGCCAGCAGTAAGAGGGACAGGGAGGCCGGGGAGCTGTTTTTT	CASSKRDREAGELFF
-	TRBD2	TRBV11-2	TRBJ2-5	TGTGCCAGCAGCTTAGATTGGGGACTAGTGAAGACCCAGTACTTC	CASSLDWGLVKTQYF
-	-	TRBV18	TRBJ2-7	TGTGCCAGCTCCCTCCCCGGGGGCCTCGAGCAGTACTTC	CASSLPGGLEQYF
-	-	TRBV7-3	TRBJ2-7	TGTGCCAGCAGGTCGTATGTGGGCTACGAGCAGTACTTC	CASRSYVGYEQYF
-	TRBD1	TRBV6-2/TRBV6-3	TRBJ2-5	TGTGCCAGCAGTTACCCTACAGGGGTCCAAGAGACCCAGTACTTC	CASSYPTGVQETQYF
-	-	TRBV6-5	TRBJ2-1	TGTGCCAGCAGTACCCACAATGAGCAGTTCTTC	CASSTHNEQFF
-	TRBD1	TRBV15	TRBJ1-5	TGTGCCACCAGCAGTGGGACAGTCTTTGGCAATCAGCCCCAGCATTTT	CATSSGTVFGNQPQHF
-	-	TRBV6-4	TRBJ2-2	TGTGCCAGCAGTGAGAAGGGGGGCACCGGGGAGCTGTTTTTT	CASSEKGGTGELFF
-	TRBD1	TRBV5-1	TRBJ1-1	TGCGCCAGCAGTATCCCGGGACAGGGAGGTACTGAAGCTTTCTTT	CASSIPGQGGTEAFF
-	-	TRBV28	TRBJ1-4	TGTGCCAGCTGCTTGGGAAATGAAAAACTGTTTTTT	CASCLGNEKLFF
-	TRBD1	TRBV25-1	TRBJ1-4	TGTGCCAGCAGTCCCCCAGGGGGGAAGGAAAAACTGTTTTTT	CASSPPGGKEKLFF
-	-	TRBV28	TRBJ1-3	TGTGCCAGCAGCCCTGTTGGCAGGGGCCTCTCTGGAAACACCATATATTTT	CASSPVGRGLSGNTIYF
-	-	TRBV10-3	TRBJ2-2	TGTGCCACCAGTGCGAAGATCCTCACCGGGGAGCTGTTTTTT	CATSAKILTGELFF
-	-	TRBV6-5	TRBJ2-3	TGTGCCAGCGGCACGACCGGACAGAGCACAGATACGCAGTATTTT	CASGTTGQSTDTQYF
-	-	TRBV11-1	TRBJ2-5	TGTGCCAGCAGCCTCGTTCGGGCAGGATGGGAGACCCAGTACTTC	CASSLVRAGWETQYF
-	-	TRBV11-1	TRBJ1-6	TGTGCCAGCAGCTTGACGCATGGGGATAATTCACCCCTCCACTTT	CASSLTHGDNSPLHF
-	-	TRBV30	TRBJ1-2	TGTGCCTGGAACGGGGTACAGGGAGTCGGAGGCTACACCTTC	CAWNGVQGVGGYTF
-	-	TRBV6-5	TRBJ1-2	TGTGCCAGCAGTTACTCCGGGGCAATGCATGGCTACACCTTC	CASSYSGAMHGYTF
-	-	TRBV19	TRBJ2-7	TGTGCCAGTAGTGCGCGGGACCTCTATACCCCCTACGAGCAGTACTTC	CASSARDLYTPYEQYF
-	-	TRBV9	TRBJ2-2	TGTGCCAGCAGCGCTACAGGGATCTCTAACACCGGGGAGCTGTTTTTT	CASSATGISNTGELFF
-	TRBD1	TRBV19	TRBJ1-4	TGTGCCAGTAGCCCACAGGGGGATGGAAATGAAAAACTGTTTTTT	CASSPQGDGNEKLFF
once	-	TRBV30	TRBJ1-3	TGTGCCTTCCCTCGGAGGGATGGAAACACCATATATTTT	CAFPRRDGNTIYF